The clone carrying this T cell receptor (beta chain) was found a few times. There are 15 residues in the CDR3. Germline-derived CDR1 and CDR2 are MDHEN and SYDVKM. Trimming cost V 5 bases and J 7 bases; bases outside gene matches: 7. Using its own MiXCR run on the 5' RACE reads, TCRdb lists one record per CDR3 protein. Of about 430,000 distinct CDR3 sequences listed, approximately 18% are singletons. The entry originates in a study of identical twins. Material for sequencing was naive T cells sorted from blood. This TCR was recovered from a man aged 45 to 65 in good health. V is TRBV28 and J is TRBJ2-1; 11 positions match TRBD2. Here the CDR3 DNA reads TGTGCCAGCAGTCCGCCTGGGACTAGCGGAAATGAGCAGTTCTTC. Translation gives CASSPPGTSGNEQFF.